Each of the 8 T cell receptor beta chains below was sequenced from the same sample in a study of identifying expanded T cells in peripheral blood. TCRdb's copy holds only in-frame clones and misses some; the assay was immunoSEQ multiplex PCR. The profile shows 70,000 to 95,000 clones, 88% of them singletons. The source material was blood. Every receptor here comes from a person between 18 and 75 years old in good health.

The chain couples TRBV7-9 to TRBJ1-2; D gene ambiguous. The CDR3 loop spans 14 amino acids. Between the trimmed V and J ends, which lost 5 bases and 3 bases, there was a span of 13 bases. In germline, CDR1 is SEHNR, CDR2 FQNEAQ (reference sequence). The DNA of the CDR3 is TGTGCCAGCAGCCCCCCGCGTGGGTACTATGGCTACACCTTC. The encoded protein is CASSPPRGYYGYTF.

The V gene is TRBV28, the J gene TRBJ1-2; TRBD1 aligns across 9 bases. CDR1 is MDHEN and CDR2 is SYDVKM in the germline V gene. The CDR3 is 14 residues long. The ends lost 5 bases at V and 8 bases at J; junction bases unmatched: 9. In DNA form, the CDR3 reads TGTGCCAGCAGTCCGTTACAGGGGGCGCGGGGCTACACCTTC. Translating gives CASSPLQGARGYTF.

The gene calls are TRBV11-2 and TRBJ1-4; D not resolved. This CDR3 is built from 14 residues. Trimming pared 5 bases from V and 7 bases from J, leaving 14 bases between. CDR1 SGHAT and CDR2 FQNNGV come from the germline V gene. The CDR3 bases are TGTGCCAGCAGCCTAGGGAGGGTTGGTGAAAAACTGTTTTTT. Protein sequence: CASSLGRVGEKLFF.

Ten or more counts support this clone. The chain combines TRBV7-9 with TRBJ1-1, with D possibly being TRBD1 (5 bases). Germline V gene data show CDR1 as SEHNR and CDR2 as FQNEAQ (reference sequence). This CDR3 comprises 14 residues. The V end was cut by 4 bases, the J end by 3 bases, with 12 bases between. The CDR3 nucleotides read TGTGCCAGCAGCTCCTACCAGGGCCACACTGAAGCTTTCTTT. It codes for CASSSYQGHTEAFF.

The chain is built from TRBV7-2 and TRBJ1-2; TRBD1 aligns across 8 bases. This CDR3 is 13 amino acids long. V was clipped by 4 bases and J by 7 bases; unmatched bases: 5. Germline CDR1 and CDR2: SGHTA and FQGNSA. CDR3 residues: CASSSDRVAGYTF. In DNA form, the CDR3 reads TGTGCCAGCAGCTCGGACAGGGTTGCTGGCTACACCTTC.

This chain connects TRBV28 to TRBJ1-6; possibly TRBD1 for D (6 bases). The V end lost 5 bases, the J end lost 7 bases, and 12 bases lay between the germline ends. Germline assignment: CDR1 MDHEN and CDR2 SYDVKM. The CDR3 consists of 14 residues. CDR3 in DNA: TGTGCCAGCAGTGGGGCAGGGGAAAATTCACCCCTCCACTTT. Amino acids: CASSGAGENSPLHF. The full variable domain, with the rest looked up from reference TRBV28 and TRBJ1-6, is DVKVTQSSRYLVKRTGEKVFLECVQDMDHENMFWYRQDPGLGLRLIYFSYDVKMKEKGDIPEGYSVSREKKERFSLILESASTNQTSMYLCASSGAGENSPLHFGNGTRLTVT.

The gene calls are TRBV4-3 and TRBJ2-7; 11 bases map to TRBD2. Trimming cost V 1 base and J 3 bases; bases outside gene matches: 17. CDR1 LGHNA and CDR2 YSLEER come from the germline V gene. This CDR3 is built from 20 residues. The CDR3 coding sequence is TGCGCCAGCAGCCAAGTTGTTGGCCTAGCGGGAGGACCTACTAACTACGAGCAGTACTTC. Its translation is CASSQVVGLAGGPTNYEQYF.

CDR3 nucleotides: TGTGCCAGCAGCCAAGATCAGGGAATCTCCAATTCACCCCTCCACTTT. This sequence encodes CASSQDQGISNSPLHF. This chain joins TRBV4-2 and TRBJ1-6, with D perhaps matching TRBD1 (5 bases). The CDR3 is 16 residues long. In germline, CDR1 is LGHNA, CDR2 YNFKEQ. The V and J ends lost 0 bases and 7 bases respectively, with 13 bases between them.